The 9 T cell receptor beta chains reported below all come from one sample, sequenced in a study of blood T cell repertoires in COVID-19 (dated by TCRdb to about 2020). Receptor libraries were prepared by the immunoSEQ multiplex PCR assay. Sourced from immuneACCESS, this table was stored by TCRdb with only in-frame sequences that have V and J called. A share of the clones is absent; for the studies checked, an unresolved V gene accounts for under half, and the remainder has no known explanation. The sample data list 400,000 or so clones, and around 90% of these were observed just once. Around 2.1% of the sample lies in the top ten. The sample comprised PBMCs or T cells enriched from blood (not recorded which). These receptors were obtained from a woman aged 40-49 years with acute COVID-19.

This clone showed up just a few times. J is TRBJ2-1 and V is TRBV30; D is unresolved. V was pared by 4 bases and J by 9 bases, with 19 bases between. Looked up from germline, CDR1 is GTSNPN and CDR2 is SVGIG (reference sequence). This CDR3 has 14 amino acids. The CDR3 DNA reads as TGTGCCTGGACTACCCGTTTCGGTGGCGGTGAGCAGTTCTTC. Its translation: CAWTTRFGGGEQFF.

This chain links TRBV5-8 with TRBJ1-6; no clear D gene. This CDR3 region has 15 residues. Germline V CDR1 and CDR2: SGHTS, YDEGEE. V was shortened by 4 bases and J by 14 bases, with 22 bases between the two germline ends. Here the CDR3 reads CASSDPVVYKEALHF. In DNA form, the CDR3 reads TGTGCCAGCAGCGATCCTGTGGTTTACAAGGAGGCCCTCCACTTT. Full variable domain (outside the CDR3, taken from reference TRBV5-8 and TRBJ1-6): EAGVTQSPTHLIKTRGQQATLRCSPISGHTSVYWYQQALGLGLQFLLWYDEGEERNRGNFPPRFSGRQFPNYSSELNVNALELEDSALYLCASSDPVVYKEALHFGNGTRLTVT.

The CDR3 nucleotides read TGTGCCAGCAGCCCTGACAGCCAAGTTAGCAATCAGCCCCAGCATTTT. This encodes CASSPDSQVSNQPQHF. The chain is built from TRBV3-1 (or the pseudogene TRBV3-2) and TRBJ1-5, with D possibly being TRBD1 (5 bases). The V end lost 4 bases, the J end lost 0 bases, and 13 bases lay between the germline ends. This CDR3 is 16 amino acids long. The germline gives CDR1 LGHDT, CDR2 YNNKEL (reference sequence).

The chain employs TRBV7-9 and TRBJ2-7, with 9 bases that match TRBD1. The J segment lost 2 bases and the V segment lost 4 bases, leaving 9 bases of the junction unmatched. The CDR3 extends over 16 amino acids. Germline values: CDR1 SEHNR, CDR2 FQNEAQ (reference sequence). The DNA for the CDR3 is TGTGCCAGCAGCTACGGAACAGGGGGCAGGACCTACGAGCAGTACTTC. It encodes CASSYGTGGRTYEQYF.

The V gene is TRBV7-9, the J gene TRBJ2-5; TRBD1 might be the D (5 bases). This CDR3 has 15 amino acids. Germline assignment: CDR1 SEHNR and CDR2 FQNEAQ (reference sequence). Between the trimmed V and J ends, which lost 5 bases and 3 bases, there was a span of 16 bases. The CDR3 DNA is TGTGCCAGCAGCCGTCTACCGACAGTGGAAGAGACCCAGTACTTC. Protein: CASSRLPTVEETQYF.

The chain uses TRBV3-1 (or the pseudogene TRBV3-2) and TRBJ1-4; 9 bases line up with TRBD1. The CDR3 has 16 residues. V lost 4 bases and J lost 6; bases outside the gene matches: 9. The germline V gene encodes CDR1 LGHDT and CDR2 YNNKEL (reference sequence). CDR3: CASSLRTGGADEKLFF. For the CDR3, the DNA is TGTGCCAGCAGCCTACGTACAGGGGGCGCGGATGAAAAACTGTTTTTT.

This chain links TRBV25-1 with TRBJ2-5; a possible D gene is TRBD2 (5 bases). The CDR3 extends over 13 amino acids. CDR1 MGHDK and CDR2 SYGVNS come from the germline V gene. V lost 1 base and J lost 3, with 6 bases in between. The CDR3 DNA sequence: TGTGCCAGCAGTGAATCTAGCAAAGAGACCCAGTACTTC. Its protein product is CASSESSKETQYF.

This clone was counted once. CDR3: CASSFSGGRSISFF. The CDR3, as DNA: TGTGCCAGCAGCTTTAGCGGGGGCCGATCAATCTCGTTCTTC. The chain couples TRBV5-6 to TRBJ2-1; TRBD2 agrees at 9 bases. The CDR3 covers 14 residues. Germline assignment: CDR1 SGHDT and CDR2 YYEEEE. Trimming at V came to 2 bases and at J to 15 bases, leaving 12 bases not matched to a gene.

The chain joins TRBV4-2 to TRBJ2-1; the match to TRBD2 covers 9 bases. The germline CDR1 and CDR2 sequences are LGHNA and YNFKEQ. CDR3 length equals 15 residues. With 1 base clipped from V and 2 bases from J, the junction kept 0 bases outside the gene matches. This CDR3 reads CASSQGLAAYNEQFF. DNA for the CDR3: TGTGCCAGCAGCCAAGGACTAGCGGCCTACAATGAGCAGTTCTTC.